Described below is a single TCR beta chain sequence and its context. Its specificity is unknown. The CDR3 runs to 15 residues. Germline CDR1 is GTSNPN and CDR2 is SVGIG (reference sequence). V lost 0 bases to trimming and J lost 5 bases; unmatched junction nucleotides: 7. Investigators isolated RNA and reverse transcribed it into cDNA to act as the sequencing template. This table comes from immunoSEQ multiplex PCR, and its TCRdb copy is limited to in-frame clones, with some not included. Among tens of thousands of clones listed, under 60% were seen once. The data belong to a study of CD8+ T cells in alopecia areata. Across the study: Tofacitinib administration to treated patients was oral, at 5 to 10 mg twice daily. Tofacitinib lasted 6 to 18 months, then 6 months off drug.

Treatment indicated: oral pan-JAK inhibitor, 5-10 mg twice daily. General observations from the study: Expanded CD8+ clones among the top 100, as well as scalp clonality, were significantly decreased by tofacitinib. Against the mouse data, patients shared TCRs less clearly, possibly for HLA reasons.

The origin of this receptor is a human donor with alopecia areata. The chain uses TRBV30 and TRBJ2-3; 8 bases agree with TRBD2. Sequenced here: CD8+ T cells sorted from blood, sampled at roughly week 36, from a patient treated with tofacitinib. This CDR3 is CAWSVGGLGVDTQYF. CDR3 bases: TGTGCCTGGAGTGTCGGGGGACTAGGTGTAGATACGCAGTATTTT.